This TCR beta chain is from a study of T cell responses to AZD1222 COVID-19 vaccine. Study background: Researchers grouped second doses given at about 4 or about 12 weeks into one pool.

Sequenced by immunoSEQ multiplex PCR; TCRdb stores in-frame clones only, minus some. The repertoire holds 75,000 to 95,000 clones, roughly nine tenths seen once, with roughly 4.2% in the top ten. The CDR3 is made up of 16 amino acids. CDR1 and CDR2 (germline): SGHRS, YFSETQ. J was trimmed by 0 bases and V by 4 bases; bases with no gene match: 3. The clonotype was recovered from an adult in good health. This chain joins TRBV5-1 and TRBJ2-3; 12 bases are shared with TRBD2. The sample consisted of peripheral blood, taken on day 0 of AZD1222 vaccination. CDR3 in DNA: TGCGCCAGCAGCGTACTAGCGGGAGGTAGCACAGATACGCAGTATTTT. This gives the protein CASSVLAGGSTDTQYF. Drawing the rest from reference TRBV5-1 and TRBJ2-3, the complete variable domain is KAGVTQTPRYLIKTRGQQVTLSCSPISGHRSVSWYQQTPGQGLQFLFEYFSETQRNKGNFPGRFSGRQFSNSRSEMNVSTLELGDSALYLCASSVLAGGSTDTQYFGPGTRLTVL.